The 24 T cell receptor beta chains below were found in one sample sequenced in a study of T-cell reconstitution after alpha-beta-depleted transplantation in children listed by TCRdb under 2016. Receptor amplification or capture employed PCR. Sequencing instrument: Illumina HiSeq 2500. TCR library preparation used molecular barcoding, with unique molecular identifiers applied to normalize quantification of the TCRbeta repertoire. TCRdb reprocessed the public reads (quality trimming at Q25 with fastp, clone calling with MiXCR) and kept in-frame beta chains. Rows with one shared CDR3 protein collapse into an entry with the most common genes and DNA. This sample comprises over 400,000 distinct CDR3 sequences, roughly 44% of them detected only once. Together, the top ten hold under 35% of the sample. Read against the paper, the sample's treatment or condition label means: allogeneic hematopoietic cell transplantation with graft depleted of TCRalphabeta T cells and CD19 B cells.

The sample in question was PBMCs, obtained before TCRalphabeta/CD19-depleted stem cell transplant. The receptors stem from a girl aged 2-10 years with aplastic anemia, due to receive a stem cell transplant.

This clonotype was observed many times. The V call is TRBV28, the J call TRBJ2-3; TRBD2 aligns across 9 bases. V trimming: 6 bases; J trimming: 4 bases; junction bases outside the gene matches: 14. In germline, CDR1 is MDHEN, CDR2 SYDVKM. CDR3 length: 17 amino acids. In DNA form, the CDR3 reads TGTGCCAGCAGACGCGGGCGTAGCGGGAGCATCGCAGATACGCAGTATTTT. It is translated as CASRRGRSGSIADTQYF.

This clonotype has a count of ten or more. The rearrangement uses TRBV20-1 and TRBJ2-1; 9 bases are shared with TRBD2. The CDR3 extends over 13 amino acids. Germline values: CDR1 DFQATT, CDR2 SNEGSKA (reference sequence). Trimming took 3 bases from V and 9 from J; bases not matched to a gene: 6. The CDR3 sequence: CSARLAGFPEQFF. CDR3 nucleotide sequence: TGCAGTGCTAGGCTAGCGGGATTTCCTGAGCAGTTCTTC.

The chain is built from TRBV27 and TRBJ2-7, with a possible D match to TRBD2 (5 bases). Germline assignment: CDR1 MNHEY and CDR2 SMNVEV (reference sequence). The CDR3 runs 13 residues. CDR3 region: CAVEDSSSYEQYF. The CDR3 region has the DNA TGTGCAGTCGAGGACTCTTCTTCCTACGAGCAGTACTTC.

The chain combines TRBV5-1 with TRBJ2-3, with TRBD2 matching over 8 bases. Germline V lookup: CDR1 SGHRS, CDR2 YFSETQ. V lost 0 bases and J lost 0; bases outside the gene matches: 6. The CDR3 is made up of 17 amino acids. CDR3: CASSLGVAGYSTDTQYF. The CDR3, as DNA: TGCGCCAGCAGCTTGGGAGTAGCGGGATACAGCACAGATACGCAGTATTTT. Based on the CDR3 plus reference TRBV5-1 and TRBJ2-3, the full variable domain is KAGVTQTPRYLIKTRGQQVTLSCSPISGHRSVSWYQQTPGQGLQFLFEYFSETQRNKGNFPGRFSGRQFSNSRSEMNVSTLELGDSALYLCASSLGVAGYSTDTQYFGPGTRLTVL.

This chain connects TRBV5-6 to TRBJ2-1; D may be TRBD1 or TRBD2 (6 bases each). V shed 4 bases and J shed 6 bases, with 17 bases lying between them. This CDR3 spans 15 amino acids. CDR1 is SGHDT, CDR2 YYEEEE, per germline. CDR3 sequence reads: CASSQGWGASNEQFF. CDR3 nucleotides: TGTGCCAGCAGCCAGGGGTGGGGGGCGTCCAATGAGCAGTTCTTC.

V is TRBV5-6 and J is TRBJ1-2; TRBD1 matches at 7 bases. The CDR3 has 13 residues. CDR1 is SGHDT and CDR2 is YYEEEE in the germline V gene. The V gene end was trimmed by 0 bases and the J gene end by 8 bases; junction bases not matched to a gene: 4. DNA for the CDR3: TGTGCCAGCAGCTTGGCCAGGGGGAGAGGCTACACCTTC. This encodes CASSLARGRGYTF.

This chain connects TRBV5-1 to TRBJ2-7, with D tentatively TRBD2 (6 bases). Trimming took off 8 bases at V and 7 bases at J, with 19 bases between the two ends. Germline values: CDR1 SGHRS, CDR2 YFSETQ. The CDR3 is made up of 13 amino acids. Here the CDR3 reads CASRTGLRVEQYF. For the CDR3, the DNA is TGCGCCAGTAGGACGGGACTTCGCGTGGAGCAGTACTTC. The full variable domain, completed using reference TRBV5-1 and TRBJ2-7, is KAGVTQTPRYLIKTRGQQVTLSCSPISGHRSVSWYQQTPGQGLQFLFEYFSETQRNKGNFPGRFSGRQFSNSRSEMNVSTLELGDSALYLCASRTGLRVEQYFGPGTRLTVT.

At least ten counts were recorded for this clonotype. CDR3: CASSQEFSGYGEKLFF. CDR3 DNA sequence: TGCGCCAGCAGCCAAGAGTTTTCGGGGTATGGGGAAAAACTGTTTTTT. This chain joins TRBV4-1 and TRBJ1-4, with no clear D. Germline lookup yields CDR1 MGHRA and CDR2 YSYEKL. The CDR3 is made up of 16 amino acids. V was shortened by 0 bases and J by 8 bases, with 16 bases between the two germline ends.

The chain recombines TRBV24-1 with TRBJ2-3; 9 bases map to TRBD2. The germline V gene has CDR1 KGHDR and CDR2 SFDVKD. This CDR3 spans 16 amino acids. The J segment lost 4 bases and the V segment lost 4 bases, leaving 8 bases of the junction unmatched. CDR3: CATSDSLAGAADTQYF. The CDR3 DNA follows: TGTGCCACCAGTGACTCCTTAGCGGGAGCTGCAGATACGCAGTATTTT.

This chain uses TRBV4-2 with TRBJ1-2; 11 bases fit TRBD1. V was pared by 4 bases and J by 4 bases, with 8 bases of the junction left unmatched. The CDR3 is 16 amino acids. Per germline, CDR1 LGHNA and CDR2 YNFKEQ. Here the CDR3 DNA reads TGTGCCAGCAGCCCCACCGGGACAGGGGGGGTCTATGGCTACACCTTC. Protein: CASSPTGTGGVYGYTF.

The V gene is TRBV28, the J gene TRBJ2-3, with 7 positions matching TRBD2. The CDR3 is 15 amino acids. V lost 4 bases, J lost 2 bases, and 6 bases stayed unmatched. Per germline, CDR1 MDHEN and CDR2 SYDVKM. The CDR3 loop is CASSSGTTFTDTQYF. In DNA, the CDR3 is TGTGCCAGCAGTTCCGGGACTACCTTCACAGATACGCAGTATTTT. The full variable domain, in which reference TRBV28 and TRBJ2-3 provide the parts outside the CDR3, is DVKVTQSSRYLVKRTGEKVFLECVQDMDHENMFWYRQDPGLGLRLIYFSYDVKMKEKGDIPEGYSVSREKKERFSLILESASTNQTSMYLCASSSGTTFTDTQYFGPGTRLTVL.

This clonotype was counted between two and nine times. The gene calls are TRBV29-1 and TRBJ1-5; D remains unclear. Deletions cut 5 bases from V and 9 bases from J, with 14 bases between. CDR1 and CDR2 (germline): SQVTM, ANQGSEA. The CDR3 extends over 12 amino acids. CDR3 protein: CSVCGWRWPQHF. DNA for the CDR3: TGCAGCGTTTGTGGGTGGAGGTGGCCCCAGCATTTT.

Here the CDR3 reads CSAKKAGGAYNEQFF. The DNA of the CDR3 is TGCAGTGCTAAAAAAGCGGGAGGAGCTTACAATGAGCAGTTCTTC. The chain is built from TRBV20-1 and TRBJ2-1, with TRBD2 matching over 9 bases. The CDR3 is 15 residues long. With V trimmed by 4 bases and J by 4 bases, 8 bases remained unmatched. CDR1 and CDR2 from the germline V gene are DFQATT and SNEGSKA (reference sequence).

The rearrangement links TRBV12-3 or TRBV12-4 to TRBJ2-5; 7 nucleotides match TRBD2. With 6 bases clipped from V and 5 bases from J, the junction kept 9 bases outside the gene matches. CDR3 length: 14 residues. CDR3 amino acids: CASRAPSGTETQYF. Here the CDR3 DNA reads TGTGCCAGCAGGGCACCCAGCGGGACGGAGACCCAGTACTTC.

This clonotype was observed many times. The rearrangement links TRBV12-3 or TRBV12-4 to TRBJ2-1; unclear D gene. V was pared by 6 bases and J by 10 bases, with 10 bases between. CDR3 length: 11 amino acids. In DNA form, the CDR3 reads TGTGCCAGCAGGAGGACCGACGAGCAGTTCTTC. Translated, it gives CASRRTDEQFF.

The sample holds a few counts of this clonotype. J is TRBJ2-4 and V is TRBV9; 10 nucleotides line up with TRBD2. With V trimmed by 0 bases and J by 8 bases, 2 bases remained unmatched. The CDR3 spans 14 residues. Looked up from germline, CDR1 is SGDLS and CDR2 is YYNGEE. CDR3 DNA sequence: TGTGCCAGCAGCGTAGAAGCGGGAGGGTACATTCAGTACTTC. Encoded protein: CASSVEAGGYIQYF.

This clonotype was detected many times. CDR3 loop: CSARLPAHTDTQYF. CDR3 coding DNA: TGCAGTGCTAGGTTGCCTGCTCACACAGATACGCAGTATTTT. The J gene is TRBJ2-3, the V gene TRBV20-1; D is undetermined. Germline V gives CDR1 DFQATT, CDR2 SNEGSKA (reference sequence). V lost 3 bases and J 2 bases, leaving 12 bases between the germline ends. CDR3 size: 14 residues.

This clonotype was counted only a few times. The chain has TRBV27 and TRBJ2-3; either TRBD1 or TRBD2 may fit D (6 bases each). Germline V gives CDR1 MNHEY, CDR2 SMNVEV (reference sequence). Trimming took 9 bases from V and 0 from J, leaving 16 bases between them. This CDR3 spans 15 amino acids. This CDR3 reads CASPGGGPSTDTQYF. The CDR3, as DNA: TGTGCCAGTCCCGGGGGCGGGCCCAGCACAGATACGCAGTATTTT.

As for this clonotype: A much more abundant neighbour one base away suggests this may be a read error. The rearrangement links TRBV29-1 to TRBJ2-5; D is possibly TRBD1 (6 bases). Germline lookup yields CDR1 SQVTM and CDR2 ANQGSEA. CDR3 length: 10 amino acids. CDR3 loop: CSVAGETQSF. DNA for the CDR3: TGCAGCGTTGCAGGGGAGACCCAGTCCTTC.

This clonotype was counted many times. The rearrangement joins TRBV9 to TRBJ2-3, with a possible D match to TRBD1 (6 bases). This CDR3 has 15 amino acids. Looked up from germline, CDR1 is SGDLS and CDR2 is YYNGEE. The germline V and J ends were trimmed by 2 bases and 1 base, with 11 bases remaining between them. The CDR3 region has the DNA TGTGCCAGCAGCGTCAGACAGGACCGCACAGATACGCAGTATTTT. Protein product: CASSVRQDRTDTQYF.

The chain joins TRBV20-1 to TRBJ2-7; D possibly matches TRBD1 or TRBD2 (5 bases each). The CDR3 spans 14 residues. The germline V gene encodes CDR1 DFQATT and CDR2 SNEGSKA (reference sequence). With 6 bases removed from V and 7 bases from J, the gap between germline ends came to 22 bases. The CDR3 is CSAGDQGTTGEQYF. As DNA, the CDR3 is TGCAGTGCCGGGGACCAGGGCACTACGGGTGAGCAGTACTTC.

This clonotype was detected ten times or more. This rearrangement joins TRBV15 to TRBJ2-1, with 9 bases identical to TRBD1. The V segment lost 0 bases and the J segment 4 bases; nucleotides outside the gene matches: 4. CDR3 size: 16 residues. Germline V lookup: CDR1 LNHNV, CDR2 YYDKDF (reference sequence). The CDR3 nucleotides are TGTGCCACCAGCAGAGATAGGGACAGGGAATACAATGAGCAGTTCTTC. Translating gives CATSRDRDREYNEQFF.

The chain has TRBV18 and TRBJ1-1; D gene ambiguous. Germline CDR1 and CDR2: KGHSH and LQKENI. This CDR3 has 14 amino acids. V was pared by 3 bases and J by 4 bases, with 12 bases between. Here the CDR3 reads CASSPIEGGTEAFF. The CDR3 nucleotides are TGTGCCAGCTCACCGATAGAGGGCGGCACTGAAGCTTTCTTT. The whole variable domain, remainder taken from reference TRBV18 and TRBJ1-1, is NAGVMQNPRHLVRRRGQEARLRCSPMKGHSHVYWYRQLPEEGLKFMVYLQKENIIDESGMPKERFSAEFPKEGPSILRIQQVVRGDSAAYFCASSPIEGGTEAFFGQGTRLTVV.

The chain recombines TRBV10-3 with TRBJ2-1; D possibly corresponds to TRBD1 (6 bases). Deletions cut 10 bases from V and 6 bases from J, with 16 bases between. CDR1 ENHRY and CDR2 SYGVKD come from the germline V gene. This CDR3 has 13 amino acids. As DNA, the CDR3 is TGTGCCACATCCTACGGACAGTTCAATGAGCAGTTCTTC. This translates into CATSYGQFNEQFF.